This passage covers 27 T cell receptor beta chains from one sample sequenced in a study of cytomegalovirus exposure and HLA in healthy donors. PCR used 60 Vbeta primers and 13 Jbeta primers. This table comes from immunoSEQ multiplex PCR, and its TCRdb copy is limited to in-frame clones, with some not included. The sample records about 130,000 clones, around four fifths being singletons. Sequencing was done on a sample of PBMCs. The receptor source for this set is a man aged 25-45 years in good health.

This sequence joins TRBV11-3 and TRBJ1-1; D gene ambiguous. Germline V lookup: CDR1 SGHNT, CDR2 YENEEA. The CDR3 covers 14 residues. Between the trimmed V and J ends, which lost 1 base and 9 bases, there was a span of 15 bases. CDR3 in amino acids: CASSLGGSIGKAFF. The CDR3 nucleotides read TGTGCCAGCAGCTTAGGAGGGTCTATCGGAAAAGCTTTCTTT.

This chain uses TRBV6-5 with TRBJ2-1; TRBD1 matches 9 bases. V trimming: 2 bases; J trimming: 9 bases; junction bases outside the gene matches: 5. CDR3 length: 14 residues. The germline V gene encodes CDR1 MNHEY and CDR2 SVGAGI. CDR3 sequence reads: CASSYAGQGGEQFF. The DNA for the CDR3 is TGTGCCAGCAGTTACGCGGGACAGGGCGGTGAGCAGTTCTTC.

The chain combines TRBV21-1 with TRBJ1-2; TRBD1 was called by the table and not checked on the DNA. TRBV21-1 is designated a pseudogene. The CDR3 covers 16 residues. CDR3 protein: CASTTTLVGTGDGYTF. The CDR3 DNA is TGTGCCAGCACTACAACCTTAGTTGGGACAGGGGATGGCTACACCTTC.

The chain has TRBV5-1 and TRBJ2-1, with a possible D match to TRBD2 (5 bases). This CDR3 has 15 amino acids. Germline V CDR1 and CDR2: SGHRS, YFSETQ. V gave up 2 bases and J gave up 3 bases, with 12 bases separating them. The CDR3 loop reads CASSFGGGFYNEQFF. The CDR3 DNA follows: TGCGCCAGCAGCTTTGGAGGAGGCTTCTACAATGAGCAGTTCTTC.

A single count supports this clone. The gene calls are TRBV6-1 and TRBJ1-3; D call uncertain. Germline loops: CDR1 MNHNS, CDR2 SASEGT. Trimming pared 2 bases from V and 0 bases from J, leaving 8 bases between. The CDR3 is made up of 15 amino acids. The CDR3 nucleotides read TGTGCCAGCAGTGAAATGTTGTACTCTGGAAACACCATATATTTT. It encodes CASSEMLYSGNTIYF.

V gene TRBV30 combines with J gene TRBJ1-2; 8 nucleotides match TRBD1. The CDR3 length is 13 residues. The ends lost 4 bases at V and 7 bases at J; junction bases unmatched: 8. Germline V gene lookup returns CDR1 GTSNPN and CDR2 SVGIG (reference sequence). The CDR3 DNA reads as TGTGCCTGGAAACCGGACAGGGTCAGTGGCTACACCTTC. Amino acids: CAWKPDRVSGYTF.

The J gene is TRBJ2-7, the V gene TRBV4-1; 7 bases align to TRBD1. The V segment lost 3 bases and the J segment 4 bases; nucleotides outside the gene matches: 3. The V gene's germline CDR1 is MGHRA and CDR2 YSYEKL. This CDR3 has 13 amino acids. The chain's CDR3 is CASSHGTVYEQYF. In DNA, the CDR3 is TGCGCCAGCAGCCACGGGACAGTTTACGAGCAGTACTTC.

The chain is built from TRBV19 and TRBJ1-2; 9 nucleotides line up with TRBD1. The CDR3 is 14 amino acids. The germline V gene has CDR1 LNHDA and CDR2 SQIVND (reference sequence). V shed 5 bases and J 4 bases; nucleotides not matched to a gene: 5. CDR3 sequence reads: CASSSGTGPYGYTF. In DNA, the CDR3 is TGTGCCAGTAGTTCCGGGACAGGGCCCTATGGCTACACCTTC.

This clone was seen once. One end of the junction varies from germline; a read error may be responsible. The chain uses TRBV28 and TRBJ1-5; D call uncertain. This CDR3 comprises 14 residues. Germline CDR1 reads MDHEN; CDR2 reads SYDVKM. The CDR3 DNA is TGTGCCTGCAGTTTGGTCTCAGTTAATCAGCCCCAGCATTTT. It yields the protein CACSLVSVNQPQHF. The full variable domain, rest sourced from reference TRBV28 and TRBJ1-5, is DVKVTQSSRYLVKRTGEKVFLECVQDMDHENMFWYRQDPGLGLRLIYFSYDVKMKEKGDIPEGYSVSREKKERFSLILESASTNQTSMYLCACSLVSVNQPQHFGDGTRLSIL.

The chain has TRBV15 and TRBJ1-5; D remains ambiguous. The V end lost 6 bases, the J end lost 0 bases, and 6 bases lay between the germline ends. Germline V gene sequence: CDR1 LNHNV, CDR2 YYDKDF (reference sequence). The CDR3 is 13 amino acids. The CDR3 bases are TGTGCCACCAGTGCGAATAGCAATCAGCCCCAGCATTTT. Protein product: CATSANSNQPQHF.

The chain carries TRBV6-1 and TRBJ2-7; the D gene is possibly TRBD1 (6 bases). The CDR3 totals 13 residues. Germline lookup yields CDR1 MNHNS and CDR2 SASEGT. V lost 8 bases and J 3 bases, leaving 14 bases between the germline ends. The CDR3 bases are TGTGCCAGCCGAGAGACAGGCGACTACGAGCAGTACTTC. Protein sequence: CASRETGDYEQYF.

A single count supports this clone. The V gene is TRBV5-6, the J gene TRBJ2-2, with D maybe TRBD2 (6 bases). V lost 3 bases to trimming and J lost 7 bases, with 16 bases between them. Per germline, CDR1 SGHDT and CDR2 YYEEEE. The CDR3 runs to 15 residues. CDR3 loop: CASSSGAPFNGELFF. The CDR3 DNA reads TGTGCCAGCAGCTCGGGAGCCCCCTTCAACGGGGAGCTGTTTTTT.

On this clone itself: Its ends do not fully match the called genes, so a read error is possible. CDR3 region: CAWSVYSYNSPLHF. The CDR3, as DNA: TGTGCCTGGAGCGTATATTCATACAATTCCCCCCTCCACTTT. The chain couples TRBV30 to TRBJ1-6; D gene uncertain. The CDR3 is 14 residues long. From germline, CDR1 is GTSNPN and CDR2 SVGIG (reference sequence).

The V and J genes are TRBV5-6 and TRBJ1-4; D is ambiguous. The CDR3 contains 15 residues. Between the trimmed V and J ends, which lost 4 bases and 0 bases, there was a span of 10 bases. The V gene's germline CDR1 is SGHDT and CDR2 YYEEEE. DNA for the CDR3: TGTGCCAGCAGCCCTGGGCGGGCAACTAATGAAAAACTGTTTTTT. As protein: CASSPGRATNEKLFF.

The chain couples TRBV5-6 to TRBJ1-2, with 9 bases matching TRBD1. Germline V gene data show CDR1 as SGHDT and CDR2 as YYEEEE. With V trimmed by 0 bases and J by 4 bases, 13 bases remained unmatched. The CDR3 runs 18 residues. CDR3 nucleotides: TGTGCCAGCAGCTTGGCCCCACACAGGGGGCGACGTTCCTATGGCTACACCTTC. It translates to CASSLAPHRGRRSYGYTF.

V gene TRBV27 combines with J gene TRBJ2-2; 9 positions match TRBD2. This CDR3 spans 15 amino acids. The J segment lost 4 bases and the V segment lost 3 bases, leaving 3 bases of the junction unmatched. CDR1 is MNHEY and CDR2 is SMNVEV in the germline V gene (reference sequence). The CDR3 DNA is TGTGCCAGCAGTTTGCGGGAGGGCCCCACCGGGGAGCTGTTTTTT. Amino acid sequence: CASSLREGPTGELFF.

Remarks on this clone: Other DNA sequences from this sample encode an identical CDR3 as well. V and J are TRBV5-1 and TRBJ2-1; 7 positions agree with TRBD2. The CDR3 is 14 amino acids. The V segment lost 1 base and the J segment 2 bases; nucleotides outside the gene matches: 0. The germline V gene has CDR1 SGHRS and CDR2 YFSETQ. The CDR3 sequence is CASSLSGAYNEQFF. The CDR3 DNA is TGCGCCAGCAGCTTGAGCGGGGCCTACAATGAGCAGTTCTTC.

The rearrangement uses TRBV7-3 and TRBJ2-1; 7 bases match TRBD2. V trimming: 3 bases; J trimming: 10 bases; junction bases outside the gene matches: 12. Germline CDR1 is SGHTA and CDR2 is FQGTGA. The CDR3 length is 15 residues. The CDR3 bases are TGTGCCAGCAGCTTGTCCGGGCTAGCGGATAGGGAGCAGTTCTTC. Its protein is CASSLSGLADREQFF.

This clone was found many times. The chain has TRBV14 and TRBJ2-3; possible D gene TRBD2, 5 bases. The V end was cut by 5 bases, the J end by 2 bases, with 14 bases between. Germline V gene data show CDR1 as SGHDN and CDR2 as FVKESK. This CDR3 region has 15 residues. The CDR3 DNA follows: TGTGCCAGCAGCGTATTCGGGATGTCCACAGATACGCAGTATTTT. It codes for CASSVFGMSTDTQYF.

The V call is TRBV6-4, the J call TRBJ2-2; D might be TRBD1 (5 bases). CDR1 is MRHNA and CDR2 is SNTAGT in the germline V gene. V lost 4 bases and J lost 3, with 9 bases in between. CDR3 length equals 14 residues. CDR3 nucleotides: TGTGCCAGCAGTGGGCAGGGTGACACCGGGGAGCTGTTTTTT. Amino acid sequence: CASSGQGDTGELFF.

The chain combines TRBV15 with TRBJ1-4; 8 positions match TRBD1. In germline, CDR1 is LNHNV, CDR2 YYDKDF (reference sequence). The trim removed 4 bases at V and 8 bases at J, leaving 6 bases unmatched. This CDR3 comprises 14 residues. The CDR3 DNA is TGTGCCACCAGCAAAGACAGGGGTTGGGAAAAACTGTTTTTT. Encoded protein: CATSKDRGWEKLFF.

This clone appeared once. The chain employs TRBV20-1 and TRBJ1-3, with D hard to call. In germline, CDR1 is DFQATT, CDR2 SNEGSKA (reference sequence). V was shortened by 3 bases and J by 6 bases, with 6 bases between the two germline ends. The CDR3 consists of 11 residues. The CDR3 DNA is TGCAGTGCTAGTGGCAAAAACACCATATATTTT. Protein product: CSASGKNTIYF.

The chain links TRBV6-5 to TRBJ2-7; TRBD2 is a possible D gene (5 bases). V lost 6 bases and J lost 2, with 14 bases in between. Germline CDR1 MNHEY, CDR2 SVGAGI. The CDR3 length is 14 residues. The CDR3: CASSPGAAAYEQYF. CDR3 bases: TGTGCCAGCAGCCCCGGAGCGGCCGCCTACGAGCAGTACTTC.

The chain recombines TRBV7-7 with TRBJ2-3; 12 bases agree with TRBD2. The CDR3 runs 17 residues. Per germline, CDR1 SSHAT and CDR2 FNYEAQ (reference sequence). V shed 5 bases and J 0 bases; nucleotides not matched to a gene: 6. CDR3 sequence reads: CASSRRGLAGSTDTQYF. CDR3 nucleotides: TGTGCCAGCAGCCGCAGGGGACTAGCGGGTAGCACAGATACGCAGTATTTT.

The chain has TRBV6-1 and TRBJ2-3, with D maybe TRBD1 (5 bases). The J call may be in error: the DNA end matches TRBJ1-5 better. The CDR3 contains 14 residues. Per the germline V gene, CDR1 is MNHNS and CDR2 is SASEGT. The DNA for the CDR3 is TGTGCCAGCAGTGAAGTGGGGGGAGGGGTTACGCAGCATTTT. This encodes CASSEVGGGVTQHF.

In DNA form, the CDR3 reads TGTGCCAGTCTGTCGGGAGCGACAGATACGCAGTATTTT. Translated, it gives CASLSGATDTQYF. The rearrangement joins TRBV28 to TRBJ2-3; TRBD2 is a possible D gene (6 bases). The V end was cut by 9 bases, the J end by 3 bases, with 13 bases between. Germline V lookup: CDR1 MDHEN, CDR2 SYDVKM. The CDR3 length is 13 residues. Using reference TRBV28 and TRBJ2-3 for the parts outside the CDR3, the full variable domain is DVKVTQSSRYLVKRTGEKVFLECVQDMDHENMFWYRQDPGLGLRLIYFSYDVKMKEKGDIPEGYSVSREKKERFSLILESASTNQTSMYLCASLSGATDTQYFGPGTRLTVL.

The chain has TRBV14 and TRBJ2-1; TRBD2 might be the D (6 bases). The V gene's germline CDR1 is SGHDN and CDR2 FVKESK. The CDR3 length is 16 residues. V lost 2 bases and J 4 bases, leaving 15 bases between the germline ends. CDR3 nucleotides: TGTGCCAGCAGCCAATGGACTGGGGGAGGATACAATGAGCAGTTCTTC. Translating gives CASSQWTGGGYNEQFF.